The clone carrying this T cell receptor (beta chain) was detected a few times. The sample is drawn from a study of T cells in Graves' hyperthyroidism and ophthalmopathy. The TCR beta CDR3 regions underwent amplification using RNA transcripts as the source. The HTBI set primed first-round TCR CDR3 RT-PCR. TCRdb passed the multiplex PCR reads through MiXCR, listing each CDR3 protein once. Of under 350,000 distinct CDR3 sequences in the sample, over 15% were seen once. Germline V gene sequence: CDR1 LGHNT, CDR2 FRNRAP. The ends were cut back, 8 bases at V and 2 bases at J, with 15 bases in the middle. This CDR3 comprises 15 residues.

The chain employs TRBV12-5 and TRBJ2-2, with unresolved D. The clonotype was recovered from a woman between 45 and 65 years old with Graves' hyperthyroidism. The sequenced sample consisted of blood. DNA for the CDR3: TGTGCTAGTTCGGGTTCGGTTAAAAACACCGGGGAGCTGTTTTTT. Translation gives CASSGSVKNTGELFF.